This record looks at one TCR beta chain sequence and its context. In the original workflow: ImmunoSEQ output held junction-only sequences without quality scores, so filtering differed. Measured with immunoSEQ multiplex PCR; TCRdb has only the in-frame clones, and not every one. That table supplies the V and J calls and clone size; D and trimming were determined from the DNA. The sample carries approximately 2,300,000 clones, about 90% recorded once. This record comes from a study of shared clonotypes between healthy human individuals. Background on the study: Each donor had three CD4 naive, three CD4 memory, two CD8 naive and one CD8 memory plate.

This CDR3 has 15 residues. The germline V gene has CDR1 SEHNR and CDR2 FQNEAQ (reference sequence). The V gene end was trimmed by 5 bases and the J gene end by 3 bases; junction bases not matched to a gene: 2. The origin of this receptor is a man younger than 35 in good health. Some clones in this sample may be carry-over from other donors' samples. The chain links TRBV7-9 to TRBJ2-2; 11 positions agree with TRBD1. The sequenced material came from naive CD4+ T cells from PBMCs. The subset was: CD45RA+ positively selected. The DNA of the CDR3 is TGTGCCAGCAGCCGGGGACAGGGGGACACCGGGGAGCTGTTTTTT. This encodes CASSRGQGDTGELFF.